Below, 16 T cell receptor beta chains from the same sample are listed, as sequenced in a study of T-cell reconstitution after alpha-beta-depleted transplantation in children. During its preparation, the TCRbeta library received unique molecular identifiers. MiXCR was run by TCRdb on the PCR reads, yielding one entry per CDR3 protein. Altogether hundreds of thousands of distinct CDR3 sequences are present, about 10% being singletons, with the ten largest covering about 2%. Material: PBMCs, obtained before TCRalphabeta/CD19-depleted stem cell transplant. The receptors originated from a child aged 2 to 10 with inherited bone marrow failure, due to receive a stem cell transplant.

To note about this clonotype: Given a much more abundant clone one base away, this may be a read error. J is TRBJ2-2 and V is TRBV28, with D unresolved. V lost 5 bases and J 7 bases, leaving 14 bases between the germline ends. The germline V gene has CDR1 MDHEN and CDR2 SYDVKM. CDR3 length: 14 residues. CDR3 protein: CASSRRSGVGELFF. In DNA, the CDR3 is TGTGCCAGCAGTAGAAGGAGTGGCGTCGGGGAGCTGTTTTTT.

The CDR3 nucleotides read TGTGCCAGCAGTCCCGGGACTAGCACTTACAATGAGCAGTTCTTC. This encodes CASSPGTSTYNEQFF. The chain combines TRBV5-8 with TRBJ2-1; 9 nucleotides line up with TRBD2. This CDR3 has 15 residues. CDR1 is SGHTS and CDR2 is YDEGEE in the germline V gene. With 5 bases clipped from V and 4 bases from J, the junction kept 7 bases outside the gene matches.

In its sample, this clonotype was seen many times. The chain's CDR3 is CASSRGAGGRDTQYF. In DNA, the CDR3 is TGTGCCAGCAGCCGGGGAGCGGGAGGCCGCGATACGCAGTATTTT. This chain joins TRBV3-1 and TRBJ2-3, with 9 bases fitting TRBD2. The CDR3 is made up of 15 amino acids. Losses at the gene ends were 4 bases for V and 6 bases for J; bases not matched to a gene: 8. CDR1 LGHDT and CDR2 YNNKEL come from the germline V gene (reference sequence).

Many counts were recorded for this clonotype. The V gene is TRBV12-3 or TRBV12-4, the J gene TRBJ2-7, with a weak D call TRBD1 (6 bases). CDR3 length: 13 amino acids. V lost 4 bases to trimming and J lost 5 bases, with 12 bases between them. The CDR3 DNA follows: TGTGCCAGCAGTTCCGCCCCAGGGGACGAGCAGTACTTC. Translation gives CASSSAPGDEQYF.

The rearrangement joins TRBV20-1 to TRBJ2-5; D perhaps matches TRBD2 (5 bases). The V end was cut by 6 bases, the J end by 4 bases, with 21 bases between. Germline V lookup: CDR1 DFQATT, CDR2 SNEGSKA (reference sequence). CDR3 length: 15 amino acids. In DNA, the CDR3 is TGCAGTGCCCACGGGGTTCCCTTAAGTCGAGAGACCCAGTACTTC. It encodes CSAHGVPLSRETQYF.

In its sample, this clonotype was seen many times. This sequence joins TRBV5-1 and TRBJ2-1, with 14 bases identical to TRBD2. Unmatched junction bases numbered 1, after V lost 0 bases and J lost 2 bases. CDR3 size: 17 residues. Germline V lookup: CDR1 SGHRS, CDR2 YFSETQ. This CDR3 is CASSLGLAGGAYNEQFF. In nucleotides, the CDR3 is TGCGCCAGCAGCTTGGGACTAGCGGGAGGGGCCTACAATGAGCAGTTCTTC. The variable domain in full, with the rest retrieved from reference TRBV5-1 and TRBJ2-1, is KAGVTQTPRYLIKTRGQQVTLSCSPISGHRSVSWYQQTPGQGLQFLFEYFSETQRNKGNFPGRFSGRQFSNSRSEMNVSTLELGDSALYLCASSLGLAGGAYNEQFFGPGTRLTVL.

In its sample, this clonotype was seen many times. The chain has TRBV12-3 or TRBV12-4 and TRBJ2-1; 7 bases fit TRBD2. The V segment lost 8 bases and the J segment 2 bases; nucleotides outside the gene matches: 9. There are 15 residues in the CDR3. In DNA form, the CDR3 reads TGTGCCAGCGTGGGGGGGACTAACCCCTACAATGAGCAGTTCTTC. Protein sequence: CASVGGTNPYNEQFF.

In this sample, this clonotype turned up many times. This CDR3 is CASSLWSGGDYGYTF. CDR3 nucleotides: TGTGCCAGCAGTTTATGGTCAGGGGGCGACTATGGCTACACCTTC. The chain couples TRBV27 to TRBJ1-2; the match to TRBD1 covers 8 bases. The CDR3 totals 15 residues. The J segment lost 3 bases and the V segment lost 1 base, leaving 4 bases of the junction unmatched. CDR1 MNHEY and CDR2 SMNVEV come from the germline V gene (reference sequence).

This clonotype has a single count. The chain couples TRBV19 to TRBJ2-2; D might be TRBD1 (5 bases). The CDR3 is made up of 14 amino acids. The V end was cut by 6 bases, the J end by 1 base, with 9 bases between. In germline, CDR1 is LNHDA, CDR2 SQIVND (reference sequence). The DNA of the CDR3 is TGTGCCAGTAGGGCTGGACAGAACACCGGGGAGCTGTTTTTT. Its translation is CASRAGQNTGELFF.

This clonotype was recorded a few times. The rearrangement joins TRBV4-1 to TRBJ1-6; D is possibly TRBD1 (5 bases). The CDR3 consists of 18 residues. Trimming took off 4 bases at V and 7 bases at J, with 23 bases between the two ends. Germline CDR1 reads MGHRA; CDR2 reads YSYEKL. The CDR3 region has the DNA TGCGCCAGCAGCCCCACCCCTTTACAGCAGGGTGAAAATTCACCCCTCCACTTT. Its translation: CASSPTPLQQGENSPLHF.

The chain employs TRBV2 and TRBJ2-2; TRBD2 matches 10 bases. This CDR3 comprises 17 residues. V shed 7 bases, J shed 4 bases, and the junction held 12 bases outside the gene matches. CDR1 and CDR2 from the germline V gene are SNHLY and FYNNEI. The CDR3 region has the DNA TGTGCCAGCAAGCTAACTCGAGCGGGAGGGCCCACCGGGGAGCTGTTTTTT. Amino acids: CASKLTRAGGPTGELFF.

This clonotype was picked up many times. The J gene is TRBJ1-5, the V gene TRBV6-2 or TRBV6-3; 9 bases are shared with TRBD1. Looked up from germline, CDR1 is MNHEY and CDR2 is SVGEGT. V was clipped by 6 bases and J by 7 bases; unmatched bases: 7. The length of the CDR3 is 14 residues. This CDR3 is CASRNRGQGQPQHF. CDR3 in DNA: TGTGCCAGCAGAAACAGGGGGCAAGGACAGCCCCAGCATTTT.

This clonotype occurred many times. The chain couples TRBV27 to TRBJ2-3, with D perhaps TRBD2 (6 bases). The V end was cut by 5 bases, the J end by 4 bases, with 13 bases between. Germline-derived CDR1 and CDR2 are MNHEY and SMNVEV (reference sequence). The CDR3 is 14 residues long. CDR3 coding DNA: TGTGCCAGCAGTCCCGAGACTAGATCAGATACGCAGTATTTT. Translation: CASSPETRSDTQYF.

This clonotype showed up just a few times. The rearrangement uses TRBV7-9 and TRBJ2-7, with 7 bases fitting TRBD2. V shed 4 bases and J 6 bases; nucleotides not matched to a gene: 12. The CDR3 has 15 amino acids. Germline V gene lookup returns CDR1 SEHNR and CDR2 FQNEAQ (reference sequence). CDR3 region: CASSSGWGGPVEQYF. CDR3 sequence (DNA): TGTGCCAGCAGCTCCGGATGGGGAGGGCCGGTCGAGCAGTACTTC.

This clonotype was detected many times. This rearrangement joins TRBV25-1 to TRBJ2-1; 9 bases agree with TRBD2. The length of the CDR3 is 15 residues. Germline V gene lookup returns CDR1 MGHDK and CDR2 SYGVNS. With V trimmed by 5 bases and J by 4 bases, 6 bases remained unmatched. The CDR3 DNA reads TGTGCCAGCAGTCCAACTAGCGGGCGTTACAATGAGCAGTTCTTC. It codes for CASSPTSGRYNEQFF.

This chain connects TRBV23-1 to TRBJ2-2; 13 positions match TRBD2. TRBV23-1 is assigned to the ORF class and has an uncertain function. The CDR3 runs to 17 residues. The J segment lost 7 bases and the V segment lost 8 bases, leaving 13 bases of the junction unmatched. DNA for the CDR3: TGCGCCAGCCATATGGCAATGACTAGCGGGAGGCTCGGGGAGCTGTTTTTT. It yields the protein CASHMAMTSGRLGELFF.